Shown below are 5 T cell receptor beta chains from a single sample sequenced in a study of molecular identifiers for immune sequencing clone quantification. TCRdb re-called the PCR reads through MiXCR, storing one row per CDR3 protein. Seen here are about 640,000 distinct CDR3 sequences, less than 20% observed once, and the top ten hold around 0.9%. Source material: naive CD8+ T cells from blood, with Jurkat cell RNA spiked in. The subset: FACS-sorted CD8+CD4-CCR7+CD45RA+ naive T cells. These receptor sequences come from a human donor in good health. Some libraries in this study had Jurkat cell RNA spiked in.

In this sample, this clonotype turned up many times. DNA for the CDR3: TGTGCCAGCAGCCCCCTAAGGGTCACTGGGGCCAACGTCCTGACTTTC. It yields the protein CASSPLRVTGANVLTF. The rearrangement joins TRBV28 to TRBJ2-6; no reliable D call. V was clipped by 6 bases and J by 2 bases, with 14 bases between them. Germline V gene sequence: CDR1 MDHEN, CDR2 SYDVKM. The CDR3 runs 16 residues.

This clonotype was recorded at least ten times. As DNA, the CDR3 is TGTGCCAGCAGGCAGCTAAATTCACCCCTCCACTTT. Its protein is CASRQLNSPLHF. The rearrangement joins TRBV27 to TRBJ1-6; D call uncertain. Trimming took off 6 bases at V and 7 bases at J, with 7 bases between the two ends. The CDR3 runs to 12 residues. Per the germline V gene, CDR1 is MNHEY and CDR2 is SMNVEV (reference sequence).

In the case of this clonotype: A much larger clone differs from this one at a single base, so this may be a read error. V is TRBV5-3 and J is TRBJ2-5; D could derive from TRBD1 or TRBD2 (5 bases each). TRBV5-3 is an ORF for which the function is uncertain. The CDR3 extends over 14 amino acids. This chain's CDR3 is CASSLGDSREAQYF. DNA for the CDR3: TGTGCCAGCAGCTTGGGGGATTCCCGTGAGGCCCAGTACTTC.

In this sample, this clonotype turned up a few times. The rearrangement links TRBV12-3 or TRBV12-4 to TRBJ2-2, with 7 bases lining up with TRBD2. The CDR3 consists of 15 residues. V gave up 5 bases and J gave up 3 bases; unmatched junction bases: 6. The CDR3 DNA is TGTGCCAGCAGTCAACTAGCGATCGACACCGGGGAGCTGTTTTTT. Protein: CASSQLAIDTGELFF.

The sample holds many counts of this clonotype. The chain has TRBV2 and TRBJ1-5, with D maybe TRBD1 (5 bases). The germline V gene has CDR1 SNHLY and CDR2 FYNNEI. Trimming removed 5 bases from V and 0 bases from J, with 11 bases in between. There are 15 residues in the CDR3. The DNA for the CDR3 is TGTGCCAGCAGTTCGACAGAGCATAGCAATCAGCCCCAGCATTTT. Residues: CASSSTEHSNQPQHF.